This T cell receptor (beta chain) comes out of a study of early T cells in non-severe SARS-CoV-2 infection. General observations from the study: Private and CD4 specificities were missed by VDJdb matching, skewed to anti-spike CD8.

Each CDR3 protein is one row after TCRdb ran MiXCR on the 5' RACE reads. In the table there are roughly 40,000 distinct CDR3 sequences, 5% to 6.5% of which are singletons. Germline assignment: CDR1 SGHTA and CDR2 FQGNSA. Trimming pared 7 bases from V and 2 bases from J, leaving 11 bases between. The CDR3 runs 13 residues. In the case of this clonotype: Its target is not known.

Material: whole blood, obtained at baseline. The sequence came from an adult who was a healthcare worker with PCR-confirmed SARS-CoV-2 infection or an uninfected control (not recorded which). The chain couples TRBV7-2 to TRBJ1-1; TRBD1 is a possible D gene (6 bases). The chain's CDR3 is CASIRGGNTEAFF. The CDR3, as DNA: TGTGCCAGCATCCGAGGGGGTAACACTGAAGCTTTCTTT. The whole variable domain, remainder taken from reference TRBV7-2 and TRBJ1-1, is GAGVSQSPSNKVTEKGKDVELRCDPISGHTALYWYRQSLGQGLEFLIYFQGNSAPDKSGLPSDRFSAERTGGSVSTLTIQRTQQEDSAVYLCASIRGGNTEAFFGQGTRLTVV.